This paragraph reports one T cell receptor beta chain. The data derive from a study of control samples from healthy donors and cancer patients. Clones were sequenced by immunoSEQ multiplex PCR, and TCRdb holds only the in-frame ones, with some missing. This table holds tens of thousands of clones, 75% to 95% found once. The sample comprised blood. The TCR was taken from a man in his fifties or sixties in good health.

The CDR3 loop is CASSSSAYQETQYF. The CDR3 bases are TGTGCCAGCAGCTCCTCAGCGTACCAAGAGACCCAGTACTTC. The gene calls are TRBV7-9 and TRBJ2-5; D gene uncertain. The CDR3 contains 14 residues. Germline CDR1 and CDR2: SEHNR and FQNEAQ (reference sequence). V lost 4 bases, J lost 0 bases, and 9 bases lay in between.